This T cell receptor beta chain stems from a study of T-cell memory formation after mild COVID-19. The overall study: Each donor largely had its own TCR clusters. Whole-study findings and limits: Among CD4+ contracting clones, most were CM and EM, and CD8+ ones EMRA. From day 15 to 85, contracting clones were balanced between CD4 and CD8, whereas later expanders leaned toward CD4+.

This clonotype was seen at least ten times. Its antigen remains unknown. V lost 6 bases to trimming and J lost 7 bases, with 16 bases between them. The CDR3 extends over 15 amino acids. TCRalpha and TCRbeta libraries used 5'RACE with constant-segment primers and UMIs. Each CDR3 protein is one row after TCRdb ran MiXCR on the 5' RACE reads. The sample lists about 14,000 distinct CDR3 sequences, more than 10% occurring once. Sequencing was carried out using PBMCs or a T cell subset sorted from them (not recorded which). The TCR was taken from an adult woman who had mild COVID-19 (a few samples of this study predate the infection). Cell type and time point are not known. This chain connects TRBV12-3 or TRBV12-4 to TRBJ1-6, with D tentatively TRBD1 (5 bases). CDR3 in amino acids: CASSLSDTINSPLHF. The CDR3, as DNA: TGTGCCAGCAGCCTCTCGGACACGATAAATTCACCCCTCCACTTT.